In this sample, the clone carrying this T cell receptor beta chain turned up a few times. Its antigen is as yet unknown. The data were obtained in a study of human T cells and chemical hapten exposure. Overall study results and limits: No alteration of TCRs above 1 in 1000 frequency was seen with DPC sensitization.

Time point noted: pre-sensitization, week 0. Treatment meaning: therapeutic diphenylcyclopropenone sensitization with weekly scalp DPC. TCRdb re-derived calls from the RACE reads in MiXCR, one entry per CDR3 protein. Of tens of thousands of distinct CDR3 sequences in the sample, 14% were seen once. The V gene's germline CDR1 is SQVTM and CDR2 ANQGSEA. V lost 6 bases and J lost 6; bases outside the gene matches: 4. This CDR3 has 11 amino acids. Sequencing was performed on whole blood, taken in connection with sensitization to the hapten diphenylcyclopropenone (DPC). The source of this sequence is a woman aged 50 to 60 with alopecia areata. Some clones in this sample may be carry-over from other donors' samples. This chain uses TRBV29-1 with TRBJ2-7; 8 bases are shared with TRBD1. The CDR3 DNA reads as TGCAGCGTCTACAGGGGGAGCGAGCAGTACTTC. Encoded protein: CSVYRGSEQYF.